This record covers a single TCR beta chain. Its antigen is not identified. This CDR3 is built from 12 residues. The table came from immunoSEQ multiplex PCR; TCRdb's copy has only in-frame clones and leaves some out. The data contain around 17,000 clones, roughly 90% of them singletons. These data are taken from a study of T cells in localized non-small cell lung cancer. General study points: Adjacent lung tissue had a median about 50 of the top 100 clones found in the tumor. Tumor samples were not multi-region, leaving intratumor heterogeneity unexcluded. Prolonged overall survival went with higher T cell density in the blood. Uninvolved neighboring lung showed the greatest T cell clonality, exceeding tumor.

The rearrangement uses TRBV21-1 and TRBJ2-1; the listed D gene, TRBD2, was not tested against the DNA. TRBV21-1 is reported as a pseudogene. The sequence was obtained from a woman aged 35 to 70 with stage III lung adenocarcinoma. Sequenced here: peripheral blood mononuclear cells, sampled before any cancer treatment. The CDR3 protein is CASSFGGSSEFF. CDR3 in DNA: TGTGCCAGCAGCTTCGGGGGTAGCTCGGAGTTCTTC.